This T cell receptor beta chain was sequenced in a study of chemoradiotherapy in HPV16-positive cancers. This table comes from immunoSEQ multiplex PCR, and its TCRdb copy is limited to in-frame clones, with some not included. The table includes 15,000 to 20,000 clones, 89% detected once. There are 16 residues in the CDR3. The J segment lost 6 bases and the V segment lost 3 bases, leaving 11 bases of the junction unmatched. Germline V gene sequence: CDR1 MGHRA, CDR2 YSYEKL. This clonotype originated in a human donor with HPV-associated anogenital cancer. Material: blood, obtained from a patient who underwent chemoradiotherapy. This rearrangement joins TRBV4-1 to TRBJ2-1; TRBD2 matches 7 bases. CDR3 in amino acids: CASSHLPRDYLNEQFF. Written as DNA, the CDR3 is TGCGCCAGCAGCCACTTACCCCGGGACTACCTCAATGAGCAGTTCTTC.